This T cell receptor beta chain was sequenced in a study of T-cell reconstitution after alpha-beta-depleted transplantation in children. A TCRbeta library incorporating unique molecular identifiers was prepared. TCRdb re-analysed the PCR reads in MiXCR, keeping a single row per CDR3 protein. This sample yields around 370,000 distinct CDR3 sequences, of which approximately 10% are seen a single time; about 2.3% belongs to the top ten. This clonotype was counted at least ten times. This sample comprised PBMCs from the stem cell graft donor, obtained from the stem cell graft. The receptor's source is a human donor who donated a stem cell graft to a child with acute lymphoblastic leukemia.

The CDR3 reads CASSFGPVADTQYF. The CDR3 DNA reads as TGTGCCAGCAGTTTCGGTCCAGTCGCAGATACGCAGTATTTT. The rearrangement uses TRBV28 and TRBJ2-3, with D hard to call. Germline V gives CDR1 MDHEN, CDR2 SYDVKM. Trimming left V 3 bases short and J 4 bases short, with 11 bases between. The CDR3 runs 14 residues.